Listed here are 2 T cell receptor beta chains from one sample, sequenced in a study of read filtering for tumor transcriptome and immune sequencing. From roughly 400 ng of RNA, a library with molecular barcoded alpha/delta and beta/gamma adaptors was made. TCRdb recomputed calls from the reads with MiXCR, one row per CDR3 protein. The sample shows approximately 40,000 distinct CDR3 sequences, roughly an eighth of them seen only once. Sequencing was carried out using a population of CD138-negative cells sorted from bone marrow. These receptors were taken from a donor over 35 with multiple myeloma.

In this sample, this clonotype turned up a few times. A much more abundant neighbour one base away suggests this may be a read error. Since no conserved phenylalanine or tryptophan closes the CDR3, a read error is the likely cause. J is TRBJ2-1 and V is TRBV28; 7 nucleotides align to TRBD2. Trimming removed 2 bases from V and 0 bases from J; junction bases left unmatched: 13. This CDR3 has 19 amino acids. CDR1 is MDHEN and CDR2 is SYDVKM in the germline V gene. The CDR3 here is CASSLGRSGSRPSYNEQFL. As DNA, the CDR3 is TGTGCCAGCAGTTTAGGACGTAGCGGGTCACGTCCCTCCTACAATGAGCAGTTCCTC.

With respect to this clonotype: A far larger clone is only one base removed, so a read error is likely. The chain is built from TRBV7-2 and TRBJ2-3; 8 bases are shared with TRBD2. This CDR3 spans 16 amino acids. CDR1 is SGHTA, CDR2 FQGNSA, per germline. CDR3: CASSSGVAGYTGTQYF. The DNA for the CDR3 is TGTGCCAGCAGCTCCGGAGTAGCGGGATACACAGGTACGCAGTATTTT.